One sample yielded the 5 T cell receptor beta chains listed below, sequenced in a study of blood T cell repertoires in COVID-19. This table comes from immunoSEQ multiplex PCR, and its TCRdb copy is limited to in-frame clones, with some not included. The sample has about 200,000 clones, 86% seen once. Sequencing was carried out using peripheral blood. These receptors originate from a woman aged 45 to 65 with acute or convalescent COVID-19.

The chain links TRBV7-7 to TRBJ2-3, with 13 positions matching TRBD2. The CDR3 sequence is 16 residues long. CDR1 SSHAT and CDR2 FNYEAQ come from the germline V gene (reference sequence). J gave up 6 bases and V 2 bases, and 5 bases lay outside the gene matches. In DNA, the CDR3 is TGTGCCAGCAGCTTAAGACTAGCGGGGGGTGGGGATACGCAGTATTTT. Translation: CASSLRLAGGGDTQYF.

The chain employs TRBV11-2 and TRBJ2-5; 13 nucleotides align to TRBD2. This CDR3 is built from 17 residues. The trim removed 4 bases at V and 4 bases at J, leaving 9 bases unmatched. Germline V gene sequence: CDR1 SGHAT, CDR2 FQNNGV. The CDR3 sequence: CASSSFVRLAGGETQYF. The CDR3 nucleotides read TGTGCCAGCAGCTCGTTCGTTAGACTAGCGGGGGGAGAGACCCAGTACTTC.

The chain couples TRBV6-6 to TRBJ2-5, with D possibly matching TRBD1 (5 bases). Germline V gives CDR1 MNHNY, CDR2 SVGAGI (reference sequence). The length of the CDR3 is 14 residues. The ends were cut back, 6 bases at V and 5 bases at J, with 16 bases in the middle. The CDR3 is CASSSPGAGETQYF. The CDR3 DNA sequence: TGTGCCAGCAGCTCTCCTGGGGCCGGGGAGACCCAGTACTTC.

This chain uses TRBV6-5 with TRBJ1-1, with a possible D match to TRBD1 (5 bases). Per the germline V gene, CDR1 is MNHEY and CDR2 is SVGAGI. Trimming cost V 5 bases and J 1 base, with 11 bases left between them. The CDR3 length is 14 residues. The CDR3 bases are TGTGCCAGCAGTCGGGGGAAAGGGAACACTGAAGCTTTCTTT. This encodes CASSRGKGNTEAFF.

The rearrangement joins TRBV11-3 to TRBJ1-3; tentatively, D is TRBD1 (5 bases). Trimming removed 3 bases from V and 4 bases from J, with 7 bases in between. CDR1 and CDR2 (germline): SGHNT, YENEEA. This CDR3 spans 13 amino acids. Here the CDR3 reads CASSFGAGNTIYF. The CDR3 DNA reads TGTGCCAGCAGCTTTGGGGCAGGAAACACCATATATTTT.